These 16 T cell receptor beta chains were all obtained from the same sample, sequenced in a study of blood T cell repertoires in COVID-19. TCRdb keeps only in-frame clones here, not all; method: immunoSEQ multiplex PCR. The table records around 19,000 clones, 85% to 90% of them present only once. Sequenced input: peripheral blood. The receptors stem from a human donor in a cohort sampled during active COVID-19.

This clone was seen just once. The rearrangement joins TRBV6-4 to TRBJ2-3; 8 bases line up with TRBD2. Trimming took 3 bases from V and 2 from J; bases not matched to a gene: 10. The CDR3 sequence is 17 residues long. Germline CDR1 and CDR2: MRHNA and SNTAGT. DNA of the CDR3: TGTGCCAGCAGTGAAATAGGGAGCGGGAGCACCACAGATACGCAGTATTTT. Its protein is CASSEIGSGSTTDTQYF.

The chain recombines TRBV7-9 with TRBJ2-7, with 11 nucleotides matching TRBD2. The CDR3 contains 14 residues. CDR1 is SEHNR, CDR2 FQNEAQ, per germline (reference sequence). J gave up 0 bases and V 5 bases, and 0 bases lay outside the gene matches. The CDR3 loop is CASSTSGSSYEQYF. CDR3 nucleotides: TGTGCCAGCAGCACTAGCGGGAGCTCCTACGAGCAGTACTTC.

The chain's CDR3 is CASSWGIAGDTYEQYF. The CDR3 region has the DNA TGTGCCAGTAGTTGGGGGATAGCGGGAGATACGTACGAGCAGTACTTC. The chain uses TRBV19 and TRBJ2-7, with 9 bases matching TRBD2. Per the germline V gene, CDR1 is LNHDA and CDR2 is SQIVND (reference sequence). This CDR3 is 16 amino acids long. V gave up 5 bases and J gave up 4 bases; unmatched junction bases: 12. The complete variable domain, with remaining parts taken from reference TRBV19 and TRBJ2-7, reads DGGITQSPKYLFRKEGQNVTLSCEQNLNHDAMYWYRQDPGQGLRLIYYSQIVNDFQKGDIAEGYSVSREKKESFPLTVTSAQKNPTAFYLCASSWGIAGDTYEQYFGPGTRLTVT.

The chain's CDR3 is CASSLAGSYEQYF. The CDR3 coding sequence is TGTGCCAGCAGCCTAGCAGGATCCTACGAGCAGTACTTC. The chain uses TRBV5-6 and TRBJ2-7; tentatively, D is TRBD2 (5 bases). The V gene lost 4 bases and the J gene lost 1 base, with 9 bases spanning the gap. The V gene's germline CDR1 is SGHDT and CDR2 YYEEEE. The CDR3 is 13 amino acids.

This chain uses TRBV5-4 with TRBJ2-1; the match to TRBD2 covers 10 bases. Germline loops: CDR1 SGHNT, CDR2 YYREEE (reference sequence). V lost 4 bases, J lost 5 bases, and 3 bases stayed unmatched. This CDR3 region has 14 residues. CDR3 sequence reads: CASSPGLANNEQFF. The CDR3, as DNA: TGTGCCAGCAGCCCGGGACTAGCGAACAATGAGCAGTTCTTC.

The genes are TRBV9 and TRBJ2-1, with 10 bases aligning to TRBD2. V was clipped by 4 bases and J by 5 bases; unmatched bases: 12. Germline lookup yields CDR1 SGDLS and CDR2 YYNGEE. The CDR3 totals 17 residues. CDR3 in DNA: TGTGCCAGCAGCTCCCGGGTCCTAGCGGGAGACCACAATGAGCAGTTCTTC. Residues: CASSSRVLAGDHNEQFF.

This rearrangement joins TRBV27 to TRBJ1-5; possibly TRBD1 for D (6 bases). CDR3 length equals 15 residues. The germline V gene encodes CDR1 MNHEY and CDR2 SMNVEV (reference sequence). Trimming took off 3 bases at V and 2 bases at J, with 11 bases between the two ends. The CDR3 bases are TGTGCCAGCAGTTTTGCAGGGGTGGGCAATCAGCCCCAGCATTTT. This sequence encodes CASSFAGVGNQPQHF.

The chain recombines TRBV28 with TRBJ2-1, with TRBD2 identical over 14 bases. The CDR3 has 17 residues. CDR1 and CDR2 from the germline V gene are MDHEN and SYDVKM. V was pared by 4 bases and J by 5 bases, with 7 bases of the junction left unmatched. CDR3 residues: CASSSLGLAGGNNEQFF. DNA of the CDR3: TGTGCCAGCAGTTCTCTAGGACTAGCGGGAGGAAACAATGAGCAGTTCTTC.

The chain is built from TRBV2 and TRBJ2-2; 14 bases map to TRBD2. Germline values: CDR1 SNHLY, CDR2 FYNNEI. The J segment lost 6 bases and the V segment lost 6 bases, leaving 3 bases of the junction unmatched. The CDR3 has 15 residues. In nucleotides, the CDR3 is TGTGCCAGCAGGGGACTAGCGGGAGTCTCCGGGGAGCTGTTTTTT. Amino acids: CASRGLAGVSGELFF.

This rearrangement joins TRBV28 to TRBJ2-3, with 9 nucleotides matching TRBD2. This CDR3 comprises 18 residues. Germline assignment: CDR1 MDHEN and CDR2 SYDVKM. Trimming cost V 4 bases and J 3 bases; bases outside gene matches: 14. CDR3 sequence reads: CASSSPWVSGSLTDTQYF. The CDR3 nucleotides are TGTGCCAGCAGTTCCCCGTGGGTTAGCGGGAGTCTAACAGATACGCAGTATTTT.

The chain links TRBV9 to TRBJ2-3, with D possibly matching TRBD2 (6 bases). This CDR3 is 14 amino acids long. Germline CDR1 is SGDLS and CDR2 is YYNGEE. The V gene lost 4 bases and the J gene lost 4 bases, with 13 bases spanning the gap. The DNA of the CDR3 is TGTGCCAGCAGCCCAAAGGGGAGGCCAGATACGCAGTATTTT. As protein: CASSPKGRPDTQYF.

This chain joins TRBV10-3 and TRBJ2-2; 8 nucleotides agree with TRBD2. V lost 4 bases, J lost 0 bases, and 7 bases stayed unmatched. The CDR3 length is 17 residues. CDR1 is ENHRY, CDR2 SYGVKD, per germline. CDR3 coding DNA: TGTGCCATCAGTGCCACTAGCGGTAACGCGAACACCGGGGAGCTGTTTTTT. Encoded protein: CAISATSGNANTGELFF.

The chain recombines TRBV2 with TRBJ1-1; TRBD1 aligns across 9 bases. CDR3 length: 13 amino acids. V shed 9 bases, J shed 4 bases, and the junction held 6 bases outside the gene matches. Germline CDR1 is SNHLY and CDR2 is FYNNEI. The CDR3 bases are TGTGCCAGTATGGGACAGGGAAGCACTGAAGCTTTCTTT. Translation: CASMGQGSTEAFF. Full variable domain (rest looked up from reference TRBV2 and TRBJ1-1): EPEVTQTPSHQVTQMGQEVILRCVPISNHLYFYWYRQILGQKVEFLVSFYNNEISEKSEIFDDQFSVERPDGSNFTLKIRSTKLEDSAMYFCASMGQGSTEAFFGQGTRLTVV.

This clone showed up just a few times. The CDR3 protein is CASSDGTGDTDTQYF. CDR3 in DNA: TGTGCCAGCAGTGACGGGACAGGGGACACAGATACGCAGTATTTT. The chain joins TRBV6-4 to TRBJ2-3; 10 bases are shared with TRBD1. Germline CDR1 is MRHNA and CDR2 is SNTAGT. The CDR3 loop spans 15 amino acids. J lost 2 bases, V lost 2 bases, and 1 base had no gene match.

V is TRBV19 and J is TRBJ2-1, with 8 nucleotides matching TRBD2. V dropped 4 bases and J dropped 7; count of bases not matched to a gene: 12. CDR3 size: 16 residues. The V gene's germline CDR1 is LNHDA and CDR2 SQIVND (reference sequence). CDR3 amino acids: CASSTPLREAINEQFF. For the CDR3, the DNA is TGTGCCAGTAGTACCCCCCTGCGGGAGGCTATTAATGAGCAGTTCTTC.

V gene TRBV18 combines with J gene TRBJ1-1, with a possible D match to TRBD1 (5 bases). There are 15 residues in the CDR3. The germline CDR1 and CDR2 sequences are KGHSH and LQKENI. The V end was cut by 3 bases, the J end by 1 base, with 12 bases between. CDR3 region: CASSPSAGKNTEAFF. The CDR3, as DNA: TGTGCCAGCTCACCCTCGGCAGGGAAGAACACTGAAGCTTTCTTT.